This entry concerns a single T cell receptor beta chain. CDR3 length: 17 residues. V was clipped by 1 base and J by 5 bases, with 19 bases between them. Germline CDR1 is SGDLS and CDR2 is YYNGEE. This table comes from immunoSEQ multiplex PCR, and its TCRdb copy is limited to in-frame clones, with some not included. Of 140,000 or so clones listed, approximately 90% were seen once; the top ten hold about 0.7%. The sample originates from a study of cytomegalovirus exposure and HLA in healthy donors. V and J are TRBV9 and TRBJ2-1; D possibly corresponds to TRBD2 (5 bases). The specimen sequenced was PBMCs. The TCR sequence derives from a man younger than 35 in good health and CMV-seronegative. As DNA, the CDR3 is TGTGCCAGCAGCGTATCTCCCGATTCCGGTAGCGACAATGAGCAGTTCTTC. Translating it yields CASSVSPDSGSDNEQFF.